Listed below are T cell receptor beta chains from one sample, sequenced in a study of T-cell reconstitution after alpha-beta-depleted transplantation in children. Each CDR3 protein gets one entry after TCRdb re-called the PCR reads with MiXCR. The data contain fewer than 350,000 distinct CDR3 sequences, 10% of them singletons. The source material was PBMCs, sampled before TCRalphabeta/CD19-depleted stem cell transplant. These TCRs come from a boy under three years old with acute myeloid leukemia, due to receive a stem cell transplant. Both conserved end residues are part of each CDR3. A D gene is named only where the DNA matches it firmly. Clone size is given for some rows only: seen once, a few or many times, or a class if the clone is expanded.

TRBV20-1,many,TRBJ2-5,TRBD2,TGCAGTGCTCGAGGACTAGCGGGGGGACAAGAGACCCAGTACTTT,CSARGLAGGQETQYF
TRBV6-1,-,TRBJ1-5,-,TGTGCCAGCAGGGAACGAGGAGGGGGTCAGCCCCAGCATTTT,CASRERGGGQPQHF
TRBV28,many,TRBJ2-7,-,TGTGCCAGCAGATCTTATGAGGGTACCTACGAGCAGTACTTC,CASRSYEGTYEQYF
TRBV18,-,TRBJ1-2,-,TGTGCCAGCTCACCGTCGGACAAGAATGGCTACACCTTC,CASSPSDKNGYTF
TRBV20-1,many,TRBJ2-7,-,TGCAGTGCTAGAGAGGGAATTCCCTACGAGCAGTACTTC,CSAREGIPYEQYF
TRBV5-1,many,TRBJ2-3,TRBD2,TGCGCCAGCAGCGAGGGACTAGCGGGAGCAGGAGATACGCAGTATTTT,CASSEGLAGAGDTQYF
TRBV29-1,few,TRBJ2-2,-,TGCAGCGTTGTCGGGGGGGACAGGCACACCGGGGAGCTGTTTTTT,CSVVGGDRHTGELFF
TRBV6-1,many,TRBJ2-1,TRBD1,TGTGCCAGCAGGAAGACAGGGAACTCCTACAATGAGCAGTTCTTC,CASRKTGNSYNEQFF
TRBV7-2,many,TRBJ1-5,TRBD1,TGTGCCAGCAGCCCCGGGGGACAGGGGAGGTTAGGTCAGCCCCAGCATTTT,CASSPGGQGRLGQPQHF
TRBV6-2/TRBV6-3,many,TRBJ2-2,TRBD2,TGTGCCAGCAGTTACCCCAGCGGGGGGCCTAACACCGGGGAGCTGTTTTTT,CASSYPSGGPNTGELFF
TRBV24-1,many,TRBJ2-3,-,TGTGCCACCAGTGGCAGCACAGATACGCAGTATTTT,CATSGSTDTQYF
TRBV20-1,many,TRBJ2-3,TRBD2,TGCAGTGCTAGGGAACCTAGCGGGAGGACAGATACGCAGTATTTT,CSAREPSGRTDTQYF
TRBV7-9,many,TRBJ1-3,TRBD1,TGTGCCAGCAGCTTAGACAGGGGCAACTCTGGAAACACCATATATTTT,CASSLDRGNSGNTIYF
TRBV7-3,many,TRBJ2-1,TRBD2,TGTGCCAGCAGCTTAACTAGCGGGGGAACATACAATGAGCAGTTCTTC,CASSLTSGGTYNEQFF
TRBV20-1,many,TRBJ2-7,TRBD1,TGCAGTGCTAGATACAACAGGGGAACCTACGAGCAGTACTTC,CSARYNRGTYEQYF
TRBV7-2,many,TRBJ2-1,TRBD2,TGTGCCAGCAGCTTAGACAGCGGACTAGTTAGAAATGAGCAGTTCTTC,CASSLDSGLVRNEQFF
TRBV7-2,many,TRBJ2-3,TRBD2,TGTGCCAGCAGCTTCCCTGGGACTAGCGGGCCGCACTTT,CASSFPGTSGPHF
TRBV29-1,many,TRBJ2-7,TRBD2,TGCAGCGCCACCAGTTCTAGCGGGAGGACCTACGAGCAGTACTTC,CSATSSSGRTYEQYF
TRBV28,many,TRBJ2-5,-,TGTGCCAGCAGTTTATGGAACAGGGTTCAGACCCAGTACTTC,CASSLWNRVQTQYF
TRBV10-3,many,TRBJ2-2,-,TGTGCCATCAGTGAAGACCCGAAGGGGGAGCTGTTTTTT,CAISEDPKGELFF
TRBV28,many,TRBJ2-7,-,TGTGCCAGCAACTCGGCCTACGAGCAGTACTTC,CASNSAYEQYF
TRBV5-8,few,TRBJ2-5,-,TGTGCCAGCAGACGGTTTGGGGAGACCCAGTACTTC,CASRRFGETQYF
TRBV7-9,-,TRBJ2-7,-,TGTGCCAGCAGCTTCCCCTCTCCTAGCGCTTCCTACGAGCAGTACTTC,CASSFPSPSASYEQYF
TRBV7-9,few,TRBJ2-6,TRBD1,TGTGCCAGCAGCCAGGGGGCGTCTGGGGCCAACGTCCTGACTTTC,CASSQGASGANVLTF
TRBV2,-,TRBJ2-7,-,TGTGCCAGCAGTCGCCCAGCAAACTCCTACGAGCAGTACTTC,CASSRPANSYEQYF
TRBV15,many,TRBJ1-1,-,TGTGCCACCAGCAGATCCTACCTGAACACTGAAGCTTTCTTT,CATSRSYLNTEAFF
TRBV11-2,many,TRBJ1-2,TRBD1,TGTGCCAGCAGCTTAGGGGGACAGGCACACTATGGCTACACCTTC,CASSLGGQAHYGYTF
TRBV10-3,many,TRBJ1-1,TRBD1,TGTGCCATCAGGAAGACAGGGGGCACTGAAGCTTTCTTT,CAIRKTGGTEAFF
TRBV29-1,few,TRBJ2-5,TRBD2,TGCAGCGTTGAACCCCCTAGCGGGAGAGAGACCCAGTACTTC,CSVEPPSGRETQYF